The sequence of this T cell receptor (beta chain) was determined in a study of T cell responses to AZD1222 COVID-19 vaccine. Findings and limits, study-wide: Females outnumbered males among donors, who were mostly white British; clonal diversity was possibly underestimated. Spike as a whole was targeted by vaccine-associated CD4 TCRs, dominant at 160-218 and 743-854. Nearly half of spike-specific TCRs reportedly target variant regions that are unmutated in the B.1.351 and B.1.1.7 variants.

Note on this clone: Its target is not known.

Trimming left V 1 base short and J 4 bases short, with 11 bases between. The CDR3 is 15 amino acids. Germline CDR1 reads SGHRS; CDR2 reads YFSETQ. Repertoires were generated with immunoSEQ multiplex PCR, while TCRdb's copy carries only in-frame clones and drops some. The top ten clones hold roughly 1.7% of a sample with fewer than 200,000 clones, around 94% of them seen once. The material was peripheral blood, obtained 28 days after the second AZD1222 dose. This sequence was found in an adult who received the AZD1222 COVID-19 vaccine. The rearrangement links TRBV5-1 to TRBJ2-2, with a weak D call TRBD1 (6 bases). CDR3 in amino acids: CASSLPGVSTGELFF. DNA for the CDR3: TGCGCCAGCAGCTTGCCAGGGGTGAGCACCGGGGAGCTGTTTTTT.